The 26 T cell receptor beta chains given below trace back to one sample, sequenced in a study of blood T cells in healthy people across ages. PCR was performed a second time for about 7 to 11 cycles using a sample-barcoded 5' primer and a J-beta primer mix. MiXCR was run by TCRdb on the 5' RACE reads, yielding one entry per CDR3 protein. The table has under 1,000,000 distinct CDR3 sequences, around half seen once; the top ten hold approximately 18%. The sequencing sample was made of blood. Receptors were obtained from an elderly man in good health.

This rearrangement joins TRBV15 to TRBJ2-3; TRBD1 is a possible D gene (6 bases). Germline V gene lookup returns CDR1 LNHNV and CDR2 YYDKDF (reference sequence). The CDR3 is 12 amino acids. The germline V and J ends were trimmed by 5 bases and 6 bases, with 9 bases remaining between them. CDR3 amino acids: CATSSGADTQYF. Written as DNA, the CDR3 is TGTGCCACCAGCTCAGGGGCCGATACGCAGTATTTT.

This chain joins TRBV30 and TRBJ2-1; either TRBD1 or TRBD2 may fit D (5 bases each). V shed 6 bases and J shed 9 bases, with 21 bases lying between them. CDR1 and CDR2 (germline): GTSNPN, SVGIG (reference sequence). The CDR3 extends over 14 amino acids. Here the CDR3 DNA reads TGTGCCTGTACCGGGACCCCCGAGGGGCCTGAGCAGTTCTTC. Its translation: CACTGTPEGPEQFF.

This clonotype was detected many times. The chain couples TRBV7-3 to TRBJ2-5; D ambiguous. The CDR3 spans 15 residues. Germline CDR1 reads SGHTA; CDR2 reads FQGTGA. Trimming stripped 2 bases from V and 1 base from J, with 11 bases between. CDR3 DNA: TGTGCCAGCAGCTTATTGTCGGGCCGCCAAGAGACCCAGTACTTC. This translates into CASSLLSGRQETQYF.

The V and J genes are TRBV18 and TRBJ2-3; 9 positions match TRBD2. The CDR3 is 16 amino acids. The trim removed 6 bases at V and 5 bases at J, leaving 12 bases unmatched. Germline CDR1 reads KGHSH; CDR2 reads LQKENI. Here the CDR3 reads CASSPGLAGMGDTQYF. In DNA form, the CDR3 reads TGTGCCAGCTCCCCGGGACTAGCTGGGATGGGAGATACGCAGTATTTT.

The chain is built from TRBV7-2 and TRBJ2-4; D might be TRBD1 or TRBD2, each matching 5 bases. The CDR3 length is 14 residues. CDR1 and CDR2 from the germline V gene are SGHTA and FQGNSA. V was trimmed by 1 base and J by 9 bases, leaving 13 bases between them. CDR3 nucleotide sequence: TGTGCCAGCAGCTTAGATTCGGGGCCGGGCATTCAGTACTTC. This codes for CASSLDSGPGIQYF. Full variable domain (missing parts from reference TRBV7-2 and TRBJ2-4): GAGVSQSPSNKVTEKGKDVELRCDPISGHTALYWYRQSLGQGLEFLIYFQGNSAPDKSGLPSDRFSAERTGGSVSTLTIQRTQQEDSAVYLCASSLDSGPGIQYFGAGTRLSVL.

The CDR3 region has the DNA TGTGCCAGCAGCTTAGTAGGGGGCGGGGGGGCCTACAATGAGCAGTTCTTC. Translating it yields CASSLVGGGGAYNEQFF. The V and J genes are TRBV7-6 and TRBJ2-1, with 9 bases identical to TRBD2. The V gene end was trimmed by 1 base and the J gene end by 2 bases; junction bases not matched to a gene: 6. CDR1 SGHVS and CDR2 FNYEAQ come from the germline V gene. This CDR3 comprises 17 residues. Using reference TRBV7-6 and TRBJ2-1 for the parts outside the CDR3, the full variable domain is GAGVSQSPRYKVTKRGQDVALRCDPISGHVSLYWYRQALGQGPEFLTYFNYEAQQDKSGLPNDRFSAERPEGSISTLTIQRTEQRDSAMYRCASSLVGGGGAYNEQFFGPGTRLTVL.

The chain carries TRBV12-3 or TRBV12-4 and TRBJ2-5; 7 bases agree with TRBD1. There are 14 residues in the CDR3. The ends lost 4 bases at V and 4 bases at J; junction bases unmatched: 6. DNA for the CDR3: TGTGCCAGCAGTTCCAACAGGGGTCCAGAGACCCAGTACTTC. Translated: CASSSNRGPETQYF.

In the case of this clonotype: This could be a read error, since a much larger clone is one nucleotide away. CDR3 residues: CSAGAGGNNEQFF. CDR3 bases: TGCAGCGCCGGGGCTGGCGGGAACAATGAGCAGTTCTTC. This rearrangement joins TRBV29-1 to TRBJ2-1, with a tentative D call TRBD2 (6 bases). V lost 7 bases and J 5 bases, leaving 15 bases between the germline ends. Germline V gene sequence: CDR1 SQVTM, CDR2 ANQGSEA. The CDR3 is 13 amino acids.

The CDR3 DNA sequence: TGTGCCAGCGAACCCGACTCGACCAATGAGCAGTTCTTC. This translates into CASEPDSTNEQFF. The rearrangement uses TRBV28 and TRBJ2-1; no clear D. CDR1 and CDR2 (germline): MDHEN, SYDVKM. The CDR3 has 13 residues. The V and J ends lost 8 bases and 6 bases respectively, with 14 bases between them.

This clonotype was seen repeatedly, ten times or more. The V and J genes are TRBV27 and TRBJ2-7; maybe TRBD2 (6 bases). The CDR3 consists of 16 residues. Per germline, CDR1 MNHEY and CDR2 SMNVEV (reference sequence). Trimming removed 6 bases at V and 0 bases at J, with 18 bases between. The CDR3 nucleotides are TGTGCCAGCAGCCGATCTCTTAGCGGAAGCTCCTACGAGCAGTACTTC. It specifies CASSRSLSGSSYEQYF.

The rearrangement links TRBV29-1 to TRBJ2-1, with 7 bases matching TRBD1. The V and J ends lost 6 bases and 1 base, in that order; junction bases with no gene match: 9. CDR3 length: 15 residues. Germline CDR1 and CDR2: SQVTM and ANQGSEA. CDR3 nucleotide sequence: TGCAGCGTAGGAGGACAGGCCCCGTCCTACAATGAGCAGTTCTTC. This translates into CSVGGQAPSYNEQFF.

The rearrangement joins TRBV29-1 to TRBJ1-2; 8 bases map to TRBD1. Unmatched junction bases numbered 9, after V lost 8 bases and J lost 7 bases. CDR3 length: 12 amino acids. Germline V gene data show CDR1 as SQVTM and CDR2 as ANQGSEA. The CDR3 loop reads CSLAGGVGGYTF. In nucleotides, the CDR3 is TGCAGCCTGGCAGGGGGCGTAGGTGGCTACACCTTC.

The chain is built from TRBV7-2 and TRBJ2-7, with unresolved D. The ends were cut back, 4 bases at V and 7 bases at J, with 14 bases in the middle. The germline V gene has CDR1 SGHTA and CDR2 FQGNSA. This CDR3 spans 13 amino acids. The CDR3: CASSYLGFGEQYF. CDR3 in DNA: TGTGCCAGCAGCTACCTGGGGTTTGGGGAGCAGTACTTC.

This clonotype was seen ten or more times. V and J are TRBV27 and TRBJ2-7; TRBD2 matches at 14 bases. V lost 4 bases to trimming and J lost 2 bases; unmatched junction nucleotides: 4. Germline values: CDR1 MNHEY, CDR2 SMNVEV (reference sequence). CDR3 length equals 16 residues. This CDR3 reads CASSSLTSGRAYEQYF. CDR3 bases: TGTGCCAGCAGTTCCCTGACTAGCGGGAGGGCCTACGAGCAGTACTTC.

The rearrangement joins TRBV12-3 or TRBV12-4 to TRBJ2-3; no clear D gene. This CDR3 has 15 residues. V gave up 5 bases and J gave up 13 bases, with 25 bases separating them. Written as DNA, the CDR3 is TGTGCCAGCAGTGACGACCCGGTGGGCACAGATGCGGAGTATTTT. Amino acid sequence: CASSDDPVGTDAEYF.

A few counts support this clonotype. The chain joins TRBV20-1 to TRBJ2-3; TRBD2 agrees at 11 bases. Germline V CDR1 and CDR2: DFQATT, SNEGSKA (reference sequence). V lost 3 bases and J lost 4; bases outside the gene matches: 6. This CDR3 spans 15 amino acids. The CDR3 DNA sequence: TGCAGTGCTAGTCCTAGCGGGAGGTACCCAGATACGCAGTATTTT. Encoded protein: CSASPSGRYPDTQYF.

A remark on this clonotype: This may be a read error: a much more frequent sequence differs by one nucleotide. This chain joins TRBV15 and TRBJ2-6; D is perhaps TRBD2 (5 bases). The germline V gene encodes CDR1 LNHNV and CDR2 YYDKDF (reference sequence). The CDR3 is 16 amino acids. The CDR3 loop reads CAASRNLASGANVLTF. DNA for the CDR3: TGTGCCGCCAGCAGGAATCTAGCTTCTGGGGCCAACGTCCTGACTTTC.

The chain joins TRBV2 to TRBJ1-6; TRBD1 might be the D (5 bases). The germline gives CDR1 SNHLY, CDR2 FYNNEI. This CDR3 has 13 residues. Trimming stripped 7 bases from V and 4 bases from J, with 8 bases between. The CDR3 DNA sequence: TGTGCCAGCAAACAGGATTATAATTCACCCCTCCACTTT. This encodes CASKQDYNSPLHF. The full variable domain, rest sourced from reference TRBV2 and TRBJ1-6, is EPEVTQTPSHQVTQMGQEVILRCVPISNHLYFYWYRQILGQKVEFLVSFYNNEISEKSEIFDDQFSVERPDGSNFTLKIRSTKLEDSAMYFCASKQDYNSPLHFGNGTRLTVT.

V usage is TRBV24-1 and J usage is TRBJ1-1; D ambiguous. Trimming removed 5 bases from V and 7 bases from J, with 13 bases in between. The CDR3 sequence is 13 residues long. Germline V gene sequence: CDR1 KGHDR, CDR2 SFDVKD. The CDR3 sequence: CATSGDGPFEAFF. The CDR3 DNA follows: TGTGCCACCAGTGGCGATGGGCCGTTTGAAGCTTTCTTT.

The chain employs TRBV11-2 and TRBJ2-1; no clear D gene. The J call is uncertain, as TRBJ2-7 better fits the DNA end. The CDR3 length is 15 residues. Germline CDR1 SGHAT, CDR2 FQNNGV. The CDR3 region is CASSLEDGWDNEQYF. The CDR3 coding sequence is TGTGCCAGCAGCTTAGAAGATGGTTGGGATAATGAGCAGTACTTC.

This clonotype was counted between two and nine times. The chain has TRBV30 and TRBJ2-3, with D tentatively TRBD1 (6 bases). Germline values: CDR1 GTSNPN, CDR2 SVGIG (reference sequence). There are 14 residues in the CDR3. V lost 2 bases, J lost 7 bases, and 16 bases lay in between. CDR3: CAWSSGGPRNTQYF. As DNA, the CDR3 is TGTGCCTGGAGTAGTGGGGGCCCAAGAAATACGCAGTATTTT.

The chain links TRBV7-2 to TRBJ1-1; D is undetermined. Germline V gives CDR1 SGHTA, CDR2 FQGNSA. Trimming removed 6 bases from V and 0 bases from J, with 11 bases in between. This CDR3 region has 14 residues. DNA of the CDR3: TGTGCCAGCAGGGTGGGAAACATGAACACTGAAGCTTTCTTT. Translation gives CASRVGNMNTEAFF.

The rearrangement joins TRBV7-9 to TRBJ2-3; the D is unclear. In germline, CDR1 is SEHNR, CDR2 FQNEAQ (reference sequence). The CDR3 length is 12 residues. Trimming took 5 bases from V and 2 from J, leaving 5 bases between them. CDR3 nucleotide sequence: TGTGCCAGCAGCGCCCTCACAGATACGCAGTATTTT. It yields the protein CASSALTDTQYF.

The CDR3 DNA sequence: TGTGCCAGCAGTCTTACGGCATCCGCGGCCGGGATGGAGCAGTACTTC. This codes for CASSLTASAAGMEQYF. V gene TRBV6-5 combines with J gene TRBJ2-7; D possibly corresponds to TRBD2 (5 bases). CDR3 length: 16 amino acids. V was pared by 5 bases and J by 7 bases, with 24 bases between. Germline V gene sequence: CDR1 MNHEY, CDR2 SVGAGI.

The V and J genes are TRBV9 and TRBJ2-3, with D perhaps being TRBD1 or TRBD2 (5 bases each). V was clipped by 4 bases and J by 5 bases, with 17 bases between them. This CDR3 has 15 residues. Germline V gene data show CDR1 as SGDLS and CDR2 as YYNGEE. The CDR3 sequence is CASSPRDPDRDTQYF. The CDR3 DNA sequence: TGTGCCAGCAGCCCCCGGGATCCCGACAGAGATACGCAGTATTTT.

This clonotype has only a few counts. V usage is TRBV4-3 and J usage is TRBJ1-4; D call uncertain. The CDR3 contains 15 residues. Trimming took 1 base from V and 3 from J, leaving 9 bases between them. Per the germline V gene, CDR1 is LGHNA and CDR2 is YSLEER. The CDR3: CASSQAPEPNEKLFF. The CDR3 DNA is TGCGCCAGCAGCCAAGCTCCGGAACCTAATGAAAAACTGTTTTTT.